The T cell receptor beta chain under discussion was sequenced for a study of metastatic and nonmetastatic thyroid tumors. Across the study: Malignant thyroid and benign thyroid patients provided blood and tumor or nodule tissue whose repertoires were compared. Study-wide findings and caveats: Significantly higher TCR beta diversity was reportedly seen in malignant thyroid tumors than benign nodules, in blood and tumor.

As originally analysed: Between-group CDR3 differences, defined by clinicopathological status, yielded a distant-metastasis classifier for papillary thyroid cancer. TCRdb reanalyzed the PCR reads via MiXCR. TCRdb, not the original authors, processed these V and J calls. The sample gives 5,000 or so clones, about 26% of which show up once; approximately 16% is in the top ten. There were no patients who had received any treatment before thyroid surgery. V shed 0 bases, J shed 3 bases, and the junction held 13 bases outside the gene matches. The CDR3 sequence is 18 residues long. The germline V gene has CDR1 DFQATT and CDR2 SNEGSKA (reference sequence). In this sample, this clone is medium-sized (0.01 to 0.1%). What it binds is not known.

Material: adjacent normal tissue. The chain links TRBV20-1 to TRBJ2-3, with 9 bases that match TRBD2. This TCR came from a female donor with papillary thyroid cancer or a benign thyroid nodule (not recorded which). Some clones in this sample may be carry-over from other donors' samples. CDR3 loop: CSARESGYGGGETDTQYF. The CDR3 nucleotides read TGCAGTGCTAGAGAATCTGGTTATGGCGGGGGGGAAACAGATACGCAGTATTTT.